The 20 T cell receptor beta chains in this list originate from one sample, sequenced in a study of PD-1 blockade in classical Hodgkin lymphoma. The repertoire was sequenced with immunoSEQ multiplex PCR; TCRdb's copy has only in-frame clones and lacks some. The sample lists around 100,000 clones; roughly 91% were seen once. In every patient, relapse followed autologous stem cell transplantation, while exposure to brentuximab vedotin differed. The material sequenced was peripheral blood mononuclear cells (PBMCs), taken before the second cycle of nivolumab. These receptors were collected from a human donor with classical Hodgkin lymphoma.

This chain joins TRBV10-1 and TRBJ2-1; D unclear. Germline CDR1 and CDR2: WNHNN and SYGVQD (reference sequence). This CDR3 is 9 amino acids long. V lost 7 bases to trimming and J lost 5 bases, with 0 bases between them. The CDR3 region is CASNNEQFF. CDR3 nucleotide sequence: TGCGCCAGCAACAATGAGCAGTTCTTC.

The sample holds one count of this clone. The rearrangement links TRBV5-1 to TRBJ1-4, with 9 nucleotides matching TRBD1. With 6 bases clipped from V and 10 bases from J, the junction kept 7 bases outside the gene matches. This CDR3 is 13 amino acids long. The germline CDR1 and CDR2 sequences are SGHRS and YFSETQ. The CDR3 sequence: CASNPGQGGKLFF. The CDR3 DNA follows: TGCGCCAGCAACCCGGGACAGGGTGGAAAACTGTTTTTT.

The chain couples TRBV7-2 to TRBJ2-7; 9 bases fit TRBD2. CDR3 length: 12 amino acids. V trimming: 5 bases; J trimming: 6 bases; junction bases outside the gene matches: 2. Germline CDR1 SGHTA, CDR2 FQGNSA. The CDR3 nucleotides are TGTGCCAGCAGCGGCGGGGGGGCCGAGCAGTACTTC. Its protein product is CASSGGGAEQYF.

The rearrangement uses TRBV7-8 and TRBJ2-1; 8 bases agree with TRBD2. CDR1 and CDR2 (germline): SGHVS, FQNEAQ. V shed 4 bases, J shed 0 bases, and the junction held 8 bases outside the gene matches. CDR3 length equals 17 residues. The chain's CDR3 is CASSSGGLAASYNEQFF. CDR3 sequence (DNA): TGTGCCAGCAGCTCGGGGGGGCTAGCAGCCTCCTACAATGAGCAGTTCTTC.

The genes are TRBV30 and TRBJ1-4; 7 bases line up with TRBD1. CDR1 GTSNPN and CDR2 SVGIG come from the germline V gene (reference sequence). The CDR3 loop spans 14 amino acids. The trim removed 5 bases at V and 8 bases at J, leaving 11 bases unmatched. CDR3: CAWAAGTADEKLFF. CDR3 nucleotide sequence: TGTGCCTGGGCTGCCGGGACAGCGGACGAAAAACTGTTTTTT.

The chain employs TRBV2 and TRBJ1-1; 7 bases agree with TRBD1. The CDR3 runs 17 residues. With V trimmed by 3 bases and J by 0 bases, 10 bases remained unmatched. Germline CDR1 and CDR2: SNHLY and FYNNEI. CDR3 sequence reads: CASSDKGARLLNTEAFF. The CDR3, as DNA: TGTGCCAGCAGTGACAAGGGGGCCCGATTATTGAACACTGAAGCTTTCTTT.

This rearrangement joins TRBV6-5 to TRBJ1-2, with D unresolved. The CDR3 length is 13 residues. V lost 8 bases and J lost 5, with 15 bases in between. Germline-derived CDR1 and CDR2 are MNHEY and SVGAGI. DNA for the CDR3: TGTGCCAGCGGAGTTTCGGGTGATTATGGCTACACCTTC. Its translation: CASGVSGDYGYTF.

The chain joins TRBV29-1 to TRBJ2-7; perhaps D is TRBD1 or TRBD2 (5 bases each). The V and J ends lost 4 bases and 4 bases respectively, with 8 bases between them. Germline V gives CDR1 SQVTM, CDR2 ANQGSEA. The CDR3 covers 11 residues. The CDR3 DNA reads as TGCAGCGTTGGAGGGGATTACGAGCAGTACTTC. It codes for CSVGGDYEQYF.

This sequence joins TRBV23-1 and TRBJ2-3, with 8 bases identical to TRBD1. TRBV23-1 counts as an open reading frame of uncertain function. This CDR3 is 17 amino acids long. V was pared by 4 bases and J by 1 base, with 10 bases of the junction left unmatched. The CDR3 DNA follows: TGCGCCAGCAGTCGGCCCGTTAAGGGACAGGGCACAGATACGCAGTATTTT. Amino acids: CASSRPVKGQGTDTQYF.

The chain is built from TRBV4-2 and TRBJ1-3; the D is unclear. V lost 5 bases, J lost 2 bases, and 16 bases lay in between. CDR3 length equals 16 residues. Germline V gene sequence: CDR1 LGHNA, CDR2 YNFKEQ. For the CDR3, the DNA is TGTGCCAGCAGCTCAGATGGAGGGTTCGCTGGAAACACCATATATTTT. It is translated as CASSSDGGFAGNTIYF.

This clone came up a few times. The genes are TRBV6-4 and TRBJ1-3, with D uncertain. The ends were cut back, 1 base at V and 2 bases at J, with 12 bases in the middle. Per the germline V gene, CDR1 is MRHNA and CDR2 is SNTAGT. CDR3 length: 16 amino acids. The CDR3 spells CASSDLRPAAGNTIYF. CDR3 DNA: TGTGCCAGCAGTGACTTGAGGCCAGCGGCTGGAAACACCATATATTTT.

The rearrangement joins TRBV19 to TRBJ1-2, with D perhaps TRBD1 (5 bases). Germline V gene data show CDR1 as LNHDA and CDR2 as SQIVND (reference sequence). Trimming left V 3 bases short and J 2 bases short, with 16 bases between. The CDR3 totals 16 residues. For the CDR3, the DNA is TGTGCCAGTAGTATGTTTGGCAGGGAGGGGAACTATGGCTACACCTTC. Amino acid sequence: CASSMFGREGNYGYTF.

This clone was counted a single time. The rearrangement joins TRBV12-5 to TRBJ2-2; a possible D gene is TRBD1 (5 bases). Germline assignment: CDR1 LGHNT and CDR2 FRNRAP. Between the trimmed V and J ends, which lost 0 bases and 6 bases, there was a span of 14 bases. The CDR3 is 16 amino acids. This CDR3 reads CASGLVLAGAPGELFF. CDR3 nucleotides: TGTGCTAGTGGTTTGGTACTCGCTGGGGCCCCCGGGGAGCTGTTTTTT.

This clone has a single count. V is TRBV6-4 and J is TRBJ1-1; 7 bases map to TRBD1. Germline values: CDR1 MRHNA, CDR2 SNTAGT. The CDR3 loop spans 14 amino acids. The V segment lost 5 bases and the J segment 3 bases; nucleotides outside the gene matches: 6. The CDR3: CASSTQGGDTEAFF. The DNA of the CDR3 is TGTGCCAGCAGTACCCAGGGGGGGGACACTGAAGCTTTCTTT.

The rearrangement links TRBV10-2 to TRBJ2-1; 11 nucleotides match TRBD2. V was pared by 6 bases and J by 2 bases, with 3 bases of the junction left unmatched. The CDR3 totals 15 residues. The germline V gene has CDR1 WSHSY and CDR2 SAAADI. In DNA form, the CDR3 reads TGCGCCAGCAGGGAGACTAGCGGGGCCTACAATGAGCAGTTCTTC. It encodes CASRETSGAYNEQFF.

The gene calls are TRBV7-2 and TRBJ2-7, with unresolved D. V shed 1 base and J shed 0 bases, with 16 bases lying between them. Germline loops: CDR1 SGHTA, CDR2 FQGNSA. This CDR3 has 17 amino acids. As DNA, the CDR3 is TGTGCCAGCAGCTTAGAGGGCTCGTGGGCCCCCTCCTACGAGCAGTACTTC. Protein product: CASSLEGSWAPSYEQYF.

The CDR3 loop is CASSVSRDRGREQYF. As DNA, the CDR3 is TGTGCCAGTAGTGTATCCCGGGACAGGGGGCGCGAGCAGTACTTC. The rearrangement joins TRBV19 to TRBJ2-7; 12 bases are shared with TRBD1. Unmatched junction bases numbered 8, after V lost 5 bases and J lost 6 bases. Germline V CDR1 and CDR2: LNHDA, SQIVND (reference sequence). The CDR3 extends over 15 amino acids. The full variable domain, rest sourced from reference TRBV19 and TRBJ2-7, is DGGITQSPKYLFRKEGQNVTLSCEQNLNHDAMYWYRQDPGQGLRLIYYSQIVNDFQKGDIAEGYSVSREKKESFPLTVTSAQKNPTAFYLCASSVSRDRGREQYFGPGTRLTVT.

The J gene is TRBJ1-1, the V gene TRBV11-2; no firm D call. The CDR3 loop spans 14 amino acids. CDR1 SGHAT and CDR2 FQNNGV come from the germline V gene. With 4 bases removed from V and 0 bases from J, the gap between germline ends came to 9 bases. The CDR3 coding sequence is TGTGCCAGCAGCTCTCGGCTGATGAACACTGAAGCTTTCTTT. Its translation: CASSSRLMNTEAFF.

This clone occurred once. CDR3 nucleotide sequence: TGTGCCAGCAGCCGGGACAGGGCCACCTACGAGCAGTACTTC. Its protein product is CASSRDRATYEQYF. This chain links TRBV7-2 with TRBJ2-7, with 9 bases fitting TRBD1. V shed 5 bases and J 2 bases; nucleotides not matched to a gene: 4. CDR3 size: 14 residues. Germline loops: CDR1 SGHTA, CDR2 FQGNSA. The complete variable domain, with remaining parts taken from reference TRBV7-2 and TRBJ2-7, reads GAGVSQSPSNKVTEKGKDVELRCDPISGHTALYWYRQSLGQGLEFLIYFQGNSAPDKSGLPSDRFSAERTGGSVSTLTIQRTQQEDSAVYLCASSRDRATYEQYFGPGTRLTVT.

Judged by abundance, this clone is medium-sized. Distinct nucleotide sequences in the sample also encode this CDR3. The CDR3 reads CASSLAGYGYTF. The CDR3 DNA is TGTGCCAGCAGCTTAGCGGGTTATGGCTACACCTTC. The V call is TRBV7-9, the J call TRBJ1-2, with D unresolved. With 0 bases removed from V and 5 bases from J, the gap between germline ends came to 4 bases. The length of the CDR3 is 12 residues. The germline V gene has CDR1 SEHNR and CDR2 FQNEAQ (reference sequence). The entire variable domain, with the rest obtained from reference TRBV7-9 and TRBJ1-2, is as follows: DTGVSQNPRHKITKRGQNVTFRCDPISEHNRLYWYRQTLGQGPEFLTYFQNEAQLEKSRLLSDRFSAERPKGSFSTLEIQRTEQGDSAMYLCASSLAGYGYTFGSGTRLTVV.